The present entry profiles one T cell receptor beta chain with its context. As yet, its antigen is unknown. The source of the sample is a study of T cell responses to AZD1222 COVID-19 vaccine. Clones were read by immunoSEQ multiplex PCR, and TCRdb kept only the in-frame ones, dropping some. Of tens of thousands of clones detected, 82% appear once; the ten largest clones hold under 6.5%. General study points: Among those given AZD1222, only 5 to 7 were seropositive at baseline. Females made up more of the donors, who were largely white British, and clonal diversity may have come out too low. In the spike-specific TCR repertoire, nearly half reportedly target unmutated variant regions.

The CDR3 consists of 14 residues. Germline-derived CDR1 and CDR2 are KGHDR and SFDVKD. V dropped 0 bases and J dropped 7 bases, with 11 bases sitting between them. This chain uses TRBV24-1 with TRBJ1-2; D unclear. This specimen consisted of peripheral blood, obtained on day 0 of AZD1222 vaccination. The TCR comes from an adult in good health. The CDR3 loop is CATSDLTQASGYTF. CDR3 nucleotide sequence: TGTGCCACCAGTGATTTGACCCAGGCTTCTGGCTACACCTTC.